The 8 T cell receptor beta chains below all came from one sample that was sequenced in a study of low-dose radiotherapy and immunotherapy resistance in tumors. Both TCRalpha and TCRbeta chains were reverse transcribed with V-gene-specific primers. With a constant-region primer and a V-primer adapter, TCRs were subjected to 20 PCR cycles of amplification. TCRdb re-called the reads through MiXCR, storing one row per CDR3 protein. The sample has tens of thousands of distinct CDR3 sequences, roughly a sixth seen once. The time point was: before trial treatment. Specimen: PBMCs, collected before treatment. These receptor sequences come from a male donor with prostate cancer.

This chain joins TRBV6-5 and TRBJ1-2; D is uncertain. This CDR3 comprises 13 residues. Germline V gives CDR1 MNHEY, CDR2 SVGAGI. V was pared by 6 bases and J by 4 bases, with 12 bases between. The CDR3 bases are TGTGCCAGCAGGAAAGACGGAACCTATGGCTACACCTTC. Protein product: CASRKDGTYGYTF.

J is TRBJ1-1 and V is TRBV13; D unclear. This CDR3 has 12 residues. V was clipped by 0 bases and J by 6 bases, with 5 bases between them. Germline V gives CDR1 PRHDT, CDR2 FYEKMQ (reference sequence). CDR3: CASSLGRAEAFF. The CDR3 DNA follows: TGTGCCAGCAGCTTAGGGAGAGCTGAAGCTTTCTTT.

This chain links TRBV6-5 with TRBJ1-3, with a possible D match to TRBD1 (5 bases). CDR1 is MNHEY and CDR2 is SVGAGI in the germline V gene. CDR3 size: 15 residues. V was clipped by 4 bases and J by 9 bases, with 19 bases between them. The CDR3 spells CASSSRGGGIGTIYF. Here the CDR3 DNA reads TGTGCCAGCAGTTCTCGGGGCGGGGGGATTGGCACCATATATTTT.

This clonotype has at least ten counts. The rearrangement links TRBV2 to TRBJ2-2; TRBD1 might be the D (6 bases). The V end lost 5 bases, the J end lost 0 bases, and 16 bases lay between the germline ends. The CDR3 spans 17 residues. The V gene's germline CDR1 is SNHLY and CDR2 FYNNEI. As DNA, the CDR3 is TGTGCCAGCAGTTTTCATGAACGGACAGCGAACACCGGGGAGCTGTTTTTT. Protein product: CASSFHERTANTGELFF.

This clonotype was detected many times. The chain has TRBV30 and TRBJ2-7; no clear D gene. The ends were cut back, 5 bases at V and 3 bases at J, with 5 bases in the middle. Germline V gene lookup returns CDR1 GTSNPN and CDR2 SVGIG (reference sequence). CDR3 length: 10 residues. In nucleotides, the CDR3 is TGTGCCTGGGGAGACTACGAGCAGTACTTC. Translation gives CAWGDYEQYF.

This clonotype was seen ten or more times. This chain joins TRBV5-1 and TRBJ2-7; 9 bases match TRBD1. The germline V gene encodes CDR1 SGHRS and CDR2 YFSETQ. The CDR3 is 14 residues long. The V segment lost 0 bases and the J segment 4 bases; nucleotides outside the gene matches: 2. Here the CDR3 DNA reads TGCGCCAGCAGCTTGGGACAGGGGGTTTACGAGCAGTACTTC. It specifies CASSLGQGVYEQYF.

V is TRBV24-1 and J is TRBJ2-3, with D possibly TRBD2 on 5 matching bases. The CDR3 runs 15 residues. V gave up 5 bases and J gave up 1 base, with 12 bases separating them. Germline assignment: CDR1 KGHDR and CDR2 SFDVKD. The CDR3 DNA sequence: TGTGCCACCAGTGTCGGCGGAGGTGGCACAGATACGCAGTATTTT. This encodes CATSVGGGGTDTQYF.

This clonotype was detected only a few times. A read error likely explains this, since a far larger clone differs by one base. V gene TRBV6-2 or TRBV6-3 combines with J gene TRBJ2-4; TRBD2 is a possible D gene (5 bases). This CDR3 has 11 amino acids. Germline V gene lookup returns CDR1 MNHEY and CDR2 SVGEGT. CDR3 sequence reads: CASSEAERRLF. For the CDR3, the DNA is TGTGCCAGCAGTGAAGCAGAGCGGCGGCTCTTC.